The 30 T cell receptor beta chains below all came from one sample that was sequenced in a study of blood T cell repertoires in COVID-19. TCRdb keeps only in-frame clones here, not all; method: immunoSEQ multiplex PCR. The table has about 140,000 clones, 84% seen once; the top ten hold 4%. Sequenced input: peripheral blood. The source of these receptors is a woman aged 60-70 years with acute or convalescent COVID-19.

This chain links TRBV5-4 with TRBJ1-2; D is uncertain. The germline V and J ends were trimmed by 0 bases and 2 bases, with 8 bases remaining between them. The germline gives CDR1 SGHNT, CDR2 YYREEE (reference sequence). The CDR3 sequence is 14 residues long. Here the CDR3 reads CASSLVLSNYGYTF. In nucleotides, the CDR3 is TGTGCCAGCAGCTTGGTATTGTCCAACTATGGCTACACCTTC.

The chain joins TRBV28 to TRBJ1-2, with D perhaps TRBD1 (5 bases). Germline-derived CDR1 and CDR2 are MDHEN and SYDVKM. This CDR3 has 13 amino acids. Trimming shortened V by 6 bases and J by 8 bases, and 16 bases separated the two germline ends. The CDR3, as DNA: TGTGCCAGCAGGGCTACAGGAATCGGAGGCTACACCTTC. Translation gives CASRATGIGGYTF.

The chain is built from TRBV7-2 and TRBJ1-2, with 7 bases that match TRBD1. The CDR3 extends over 13 amino acids. The germline CDR1 and CDR2 sequences are SGHTA and FQGNSA. Unmatched junction bases numbered 4, after V lost 5 bases and J lost 4 bases. CDR3 nucleotides: TGTGCCAGCAGCCACGGGACAGCCTATGGCTACACCTTC. It specifies CASSHGTAYGYTF.

This chain links TRBV7-6 with TRBJ2-2; 10 bases fit TRBD1. CDR3 size: 17 residues. Germline assignment: CDR1 SGHVS and CDR2 FNYEAQ. V was clipped by 5 bases and J by 6 bases; unmatched bases: 12. The CDR3 nucleotides are TGTGCCAGCAGCGACACCGGAGGGACAGGGGAAGCCGGGGAGCTGTTTTTT. This codes for CASSDTGGTGEAGELFF.

The chain joins TRBV19 to TRBJ1-1, with D tentatively TRBD1 (6 bases). V was cut by 3 bases and J by 4 bases, with 18 bases left in between. Germline V CDR1 and CDR2: LNHDA, SQIVND (reference sequence). The CDR3 length is 16 residues. The CDR3 nucleotides read TGTGCCAGTAGTATCCAGGGGCTGGTTTCGTTCACTGAAGCTTTCTTT. The encoded protein is CASSIQGLVSFTEAFF.

The V and J genes are TRBV7-2 and TRBJ1-3; D gene ambiguous. The CDR3 extends over 14 amino acids. Germline values: CDR1 SGHTA, CDR2 FQGNSA. The V end lost 5 bases, the J end lost 1 base, and 9 bases lay between the germline ends. This CDR3 is CASSPRSSGNTIYF. The CDR3 region has the DNA TGTGCCAGCAGCCCTCGGTCTTCTGGAAACACCATATATTTT.

This clone was counted a few times. The chain couples TRBV6-6 to TRBJ2-7, with TRBD2 matching over 11 bases. The V gene's germline CDR1 is MNHNY and CDR2 SVGAGI (reference sequence). Unmatched junction bases numbered 3, after V lost 6 bases and J lost 2 bases. This CDR3 region has 14 residues. The CDR3 bases are TGTGCCAGCAGATTAGCGGGAGGGCCCTACGAGCAGTACTTC. It encodes CASRLAGGPYEQYF.

The chain recombines TRBV9 with TRBJ2-1; 10 positions agree with TRBD1. The length of the CDR3 is 15 residues. Germline V gene sequence: CDR1 SGDLS, CDR2 YYNGEE. Germline trimming cut 3 bases from V and 4 bases from J; bases unmatched to any gene: 4. The CDR3 is CASSATGGNYNEQFF. The DNA of the CDR3 is TGTGCCAGCAGCGCGACAGGGGGCAATTACAATGAGCAGTTCTTC.

The chain combines TRBV28 with TRBJ1-6; a possible D gene is TRBD1 (5 bases). This CDR3 contains 16 residues. In germline, CDR1 is MDHEN, CDR2 SYDVKM. V lost 6 bases and J lost 3, with 15 bases in between. The CDR3 protein is CASSLERTRYNSPLHF. CDR3 sequence (DNA): TGTGCCAGCAGCCTCGAAAGGACACGCTATAATTCACCCCTCCACTTT.

For the CDR3, the DNA is TGTGCCAGCACCCAGGGCACAGGGAGCACAGATACGCAGTATTTT. It translates to CASTQGTGSTDTQYF. The chain links TRBV2 to TRBJ2-3; tentatively, D is TRBD1 (6 bases). Trimming took off 7 bases at V and 0 bases at J, with 14 bases between the two ends. This CDR3 is built from 15 residues. Germline loops: CDR1 SNHLY, CDR2 FYNNEI. The variable domain in full, completed from reference TRBV2 and TRBJ2-3, reads EPEVTQTPSHQVTQMGQEVILRCVPISNHLYFYWYRQILGQKVEFLVSFYNNEISEKSEIFDDQFSVERPDGSNFTLKIRSTKLEDSAMYFCASTQGTGSTDTQYFGPGTRLTVL.

This chain uses TRBV10-3 with TRBJ2-7, with 10 bases matching TRBD1. Germline loops: CDR1 ENHRY, CDR2 SYGVKD. With V trimmed by 1 base and J by 3 bases, 9 bases remained unmatched. This CDR3 has 17 amino acids. The CDR3 is CAISEFSIGTGVYEQYF. In DNA, the CDR3 is TGTGCCATCAGTGAGTTTTCCATCGGGACAGGGGTCTACGAGCAGTACTTC.

CDR3 coding DNA: TGTGCCACCAGCAGGAGGGAACAGGGGGGCCAGCCCCAGCATTTT. This gives the protein CATSRREQGGQPQHF. The chain recombines TRBV15 with TRBJ1-5; TRBD1 agrees at 8 bases. CDR1 and CDR2 from the germline V gene are LNHNV and YYDKDF (reference sequence). The CDR3 spans 15 residues. Trimming cost V 3 bases and J 7 bases; bases outside gene matches: 8.

This clone was counted a single time. The rearrangement links TRBV15 to TRBJ2-5, with 9 bases fitting TRBD2. CDR1 is LNHNV, CDR2 YYDKDF, per germline (reference sequence). The trim removed 0 bases at V and 0 bases at J, leaving 8 bases unmatched. The CDR3 has 18 amino acids. CDR3 sequence: CATSREGTASGDQETQYF. The CDR3 nucleotides are TGTGCCACCAGCAGAGAAGGGACGGCTAGCGGGGACCAAGAGACCCAGTACTTC.

In this sample, this clone turned up a few times. The CDR3 coding sequence is TGTGCCAGCACCCGTCCCAGCTCCTACAATGAGCAGTTCTTC. Protein: CASTRPSSYNEQFF. The genes are TRBV7-2 and TRBJ2-1; no firm D call. Germline lookup yields CDR1 SGHTA and CDR2 FQGNSA. V was shortened by 7 bases and J by 0 bases, with 10 bases between the two germline ends. The CDR3 has 14 amino acids.

This clone appeared a few times. Other nucleotide sequences in the sample specify the same CDR3. V gene TRBV18 combines with J gene TRBJ1-2, with D possibly matching TRBD1 (6 bases). CDR1 and CDR2 from the germline V gene are KGHSH and LQKENI. The CDR3 spans 14 residues. Trimming took 0 bases from V and 2 from J, leaving 7 bases between them. CDR3 sequence reads: CASSPPGANYGYTF. As DNA, the CDR3 is TGTGCCAGCTCACCACCGGGGGCCAACTATGGCTACACCTTC. Complete variable domain (other parts from reference TRBV18 and TRBJ1-2): NAGVMQNPRHLVRRRGQEARLRCSPMKGHSHVYWYRQLPEEGLKFMVYLQKENIIDESGMPKERFSAEFPKEGPSILRIQQVVRGDSAAYFCASSPPGANYGYTFGSGTRLTVV.

This sequence joins TRBV4-1 and TRBJ1-5, with D tentatively TRBD1 (6 bases). The CDR3 runs 16 residues. CDR1 and CDR2 from the germline V gene are MGHRA and YSYEKL. With 2 bases removed from V and 8 bases from J, the gap between germline ends came to 19 bases. This chain's CDR3 is CASSQTGEGVREPQHF. In DNA form, the CDR3 reads TGCGCCAGCAGCCAAACCGGGGAGGGGGTCAGGGAGCCCCAGCATTTT.

V gene TRBV7-9 combines with J gene TRBJ1-5; D is unclear. Germline CDR1 SEHNR, CDR2 FQNEAQ (reference sequence). The CDR3 runs to 12 residues. Between the trimmed V and J ends, which lost 3 bases and 6 bases, there was a span of 6 bases. In nucleotides, the CDR3 is TGTGCCAGCAGCTTTGTCGGTCAGCCCCAGCATTTT. Translation gives CASSFVGQPQHF.

The CDR3 sequence is CAIRGLAGVADTQYF. As DNA, the CDR3 is TGTGCCATCAGGGGACTAGCGGGAGTGGCAGATACGCAGTATTTT. The chain employs TRBV10-3 and TRBJ2-3, with 14 bases fitting TRBD2. V dropped 6 bases and J dropped 4; count of bases not matched to a gene: 3. The CDR3 is 15 amino acids. Per the germline V gene, CDR1 is ENHRY and CDR2 is SYGVKD.

The chain couples TRBV28 to TRBJ2-1; 9 nucleotides line up with TRBD1. This CDR3 has 15 residues. The ends lost 5 bases at V and 12 bases at J; junction bases unmatched: 14. From germline, CDR1 is MDHEN and CDR2 SYDVKM. The CDR3 loop is CASSTPGTGLIAQFF. The CDR3 nucleotides read TGTGCCAGCAGTACCCCCGGGACAGGGCTTATTGCGCAGTTCTTC. The full variable domain, in which reference TRBV28 and TRBJ2-1 provide the parts outside the CDR3, is DVKVTQSSRYLVKRTGEKVFLECVQDMDHENMFWYRQDPGLGLRLIYFSYDVKMKEKGDIPEGYSVSREKKERFSLILESASTNQTSMYLCASSTPGTGLIAQFFGPGTRLTVL.

This clone was observed a single time. CDR3 sequence reads: CASSYTVTTEAFF. Written as DNA, the CDR3 is TGTGCCAGCAGTTACACTGTTACCACTGAAGCTTTCTTT. V and J are TRBV6-6 and TRBJ1-1; no firm D call. Germline V gene sequence: CDR1 MNHNY, CDR2 SVGAGI (reference sequence). Trimming removed 2 bases from V and 4 bases from J, with 8 bases in between. The CDR3 loop spans 13 amino acids.

This chain uses TRBV4-3 with TRBJ2-5; 7 bases match TRBD2. Unmatched junction bases numbered 9, after V lost 4 bases and J lost 4 bases. Germline CDR1 is LGHNA and CDR2 is YSLEER. The CDR3 is 15 amino acids. The CDR3 coding sequence is TGCGCCAGCAGCCCCGGTGGAACGGGGGGAGAGACCCAGTACTTC. Translating it yields CASSPGGTGGETQYF.

The rearrangement links TRBV10-3 to TRBJ2-3, with 15 bases lining up with TRBD2. CDR3 length: 16 amino acids. Trimming removed 2 bases from V and 7 bases from J; junction bases left unmatched: 4. Germline loops: CDR1 ENHRY, CDR2 SYGVKD. CDR3 nucleotides: TGTGCCATCAGTGAGGGACTAGCGGGAGGGGAAAATACGCAGTATTTT. Its protein product is CAISEGLAGGENTQYF.

The J gene is TRBJ1-1, the V gene TRBV7-8; tentatively, D is TRBD1 (6 bases). This CDR3 spans 16 amino acids. Trimming cost V 7 bases and J 0 bases, with 18 bases left between them. Germline V CDR1 and CDR2: SGHVS, FQNEAQ. CDR3 bases: TGTGCCAGCATGCAAAACAGGGTATCGATGAACACTGAAGCTTTCTTT. Translating gives CASMQNRVSMNTEAFF. The whole variable domain, remainder taken from reference TRBV7-8 and TRBJ1-1, is GAGVSQSPRYKVAKRGQDVALRCDPISGHVSLFWYQQALGQGPEFLTYFQNEAQLDKSGLPSDRFFAERPEGSVSTLKIQRTQQEDSAVYLCASMQNRVSMNTEAFFGQGTRLTVV.

The CDR3 sequence: CASSSGQPSYEQYF. The CDR3 DNA is TGCGCCAGCAGCTCCGGACAGCCCTCCTACGAGCAGTACTTC. V gene TRBV5-1 combines with J gene TRBJ2-7; possibly TRBD1 for D (6 bases). Germline CDR1 reads SGHRS; CDR2 reads YFSETQ. CDR3 length: 14 residues. V lost 3 bases to trimming and J lost 0 bases, with 10 bases between them.

The chain employs TRBV19 and TRBJ1-6; no definite D call. The CDR3 runs to 15 residues. V was trimmed by 6 bases and J by 10 bases, leaving 19 bases between them. Germline assignment: CDR1 LNHDA and CDR2 SQIVND (reference sequence). CDR3 in DNA: TGTGCCAGTAGCTCAAGGGAGGACGGAGGGTCACCCCTCCACTTT. It yields the protein CASSSREDGGSPLHF. The complete variable domain, with remaining parts taken from reference TRBV19 and TRBJ1-6, reads DGGITQSPKYLFRKEGQNVTLSCEQNLNHDAMYWYRQDPGQGLRLIYYSQIVNDFQKGDIAEGYSVSREKKESFPLTVTSAQKNPTAFYLCASSSREDGGSPLHFGNGTRLTVT.

The chain recombines TRBV5-5 with TRBJ1-1; D not resolved. The V gene's germline CDR1 is SGHKS and CDR2 YYEKEE (reference sequence). CDR3 length: 14 amino acids. The V end was cut by 2 bases, the J end by 0 bases, with 8 bases between. In DNA, the CDR3 is TGTGCCAGCAGCTTCAGAGGATTGAACACTGAAGCTTTCTTT. As protein: CASSFRGLNTEAFF.

This clone was seen a single time. The CDR3 nucleotides are TGTGCCAGCAGCTTTTCCCCTGGGACTAGCGGTGACAATGAGCAGTTCTTC. Protein sequence: CASSFSPGTSGDNEQFF. The rearrangement joins TRBV11-2 to TRBJ2-1; 11 positions match TRBD2. This CDR3 comprises 17 residues. V shed 3 bases and J 5 bases; nucleotides not matched to a gene: 9. CDR1 SGHAT and CDR2 FQNNGV come from the germline V gene.

The chain joins TRBV27 to TRBJ2-1, with 7 bases that match TRBD1. This CDR3 spans 14 amino acids. Germline V lookup: CDR1 MNHEY, CDR2 SMNVEV (reference sequence). The ends lost 2 bases at V and 6 bases at J; junction bases unmatched: 4. The DNA of the CDR3 is TGTGCCAGCAGTTTAAACAGGGGAGTCAATGAGCAGTTCTTC. Amino acids: CASSLNRGVNEQFF.

The gene calls are TRBV19 and TRBJ2-6; 8 bases map to TRBD1. The CDR3 totals 16 residues. The junction had 7 bases not matched to a gene; V was cut back by 5 bases and J by 4 bases. Germline CDR1 is LNHDA and CDR2 is SQIVND (reference sequence). This chain's CDR3 is CASSRQGAGGANVLTF. In nucleotides, the CDR3 is TGTGCCAGTAGTCGGCAGGGGGCTGGAGGGGCCAACGTCCTGACTTTC.

The J gene is TRBJ2-6, the V gene TRBV24-1, with TRBD2 identical over 7 bases. The germline gives CDR1 KGHDR, CDR2 SFDVKD. Trimming removed 2 bases from V and 0 bases from J; junction bases left unmatched: 3. CDR3 length: 17 amino acids. This CDR3 reads CATSDSRDYSGANVLTF. CDR3 coding DNA: TGTGCCACCAGTGATTCCCGGGACTACTCTGGGGCCAACGTCCTGACTTTC.